The T cell receptor beta chain described here comes from a study of cytomegalovirus exposure and HLA in healthy donors. Turning to the study itself: Per a later analysis, the 666 first-cohort and about 120 validation repertoires shared one platform. Overall study results and limits: Investigators reported over 150 TCR beta chains as tied to cytomegalovirus. Rare sequences made up most TCRs, while some public TCRs were found in many donors.

The ends were cut back, 1 base at V and 1 base at J, with 9 bases in the middle. The V gene's germline CDR1 is SQVTM and CDR2 ANQGSEA. The CDR3 covers 14 residues. From the approximately 120-subject validation cohort, which was separate from the roughly 680-subject first cohort, the donors were drawn. Profiling relied on immunoSEQ multiplex PCR, and the TCRdb table lists in-frame clones only, not all of them. Of 90,000 to 150,000 clones listed, around 89% are singletons. Regarding this clone: Its antigen is undetermined.

Input material: PBMCs. This chain links TRBV29-1 with TRBJ2-3; D gene unclear. This receptor was obtained from a woman in her late teens or twenties in good health and CMV-seropositive. CDR3 residues: CSVEGLAGTDTQYF. The CDR3 DNA is TGCAGCGTTGAAGGACTCGCTGGCACAGATACGCAGTATTTT.